This T cell receptor (beta chain) was sequenced for a study of cytomegalovirus exposure and HLA in healthy donors. Notes on the study in general: Later on, an analysis found that several of the most significant clusters appeared to be linked to common viral pathogens, which included parvovirus B19. In presence/absence analyses, roughly uniform sequencing depth across donors was assumed.

With respect to this clone: Its target is not known.

The CDR3 spans 17 residues. CDR1 and CDR2 (germline): MGHRA, YSYEKL. Trimming stripped 1 base from V and 4 bases from J, with 19 bases between. PCR primers comprised 60 Vbeta and 13 Jbeta primers. Generated by immunoSEQ multiplex PCR, the TCRdb table keeps only in-frame clones and is missing some. The sample lists some 180,000 clones; roughly 74% were seen once. The V call is TRBV4-1, the J call TRBJ1-1; D is uncertain. This sequence was found in a female donor in good health and CMV-seronegative. The source material was PBMCs. This CDR3 reads CASSQVVLVKGGTEAFF. Here the CDR3 DNA reads TGCGCCAGCAGCCAAGTAGTCCTGGTGAAAGGCGGCACTGAAGCTTTCTTT.